The rows below give T cell receptor beta chains drawn from one sample of a study of T-cell memory formation after mild COVID-19. A single record per CDR3 protein comes from TCRdb applying MiXCR to the 5' RACE reads. This sample has over 500,000 distinct CDR3 sequences, with about 18% found just once. The sequenced sample was PBMCs or a T cell subset sorted from them (not recorded which). The origin of the receptors is an adult woman who had mild COVID-19 (a few samples of this study predate the infection). Cell type and time point are not known. The CDR3 runs from the conserved cysteine through the conserved F or W. The order of the fields is V gene, J gene, CDR3 protein.

>TRBV6-2/TRBV6-3|TRBJ2-3
CASNNNPGTSSQDTQYF
>TRBV20-1|TRBJ1-1
CSARGGNRGGTEAFF
>TRBV24-1|TRBJ2-3
CATSDTSGSTDTQYF
>TRBV20-1|TRBJ1-6
CSAAGTYNSPLHF
>TRBV7-3|TRBJ2-7
CASSSSGGLGEQYF
>TRBV15|TRBJ2-5
CATSHRTQETQYF
>TRBV7-9|TRBJ2-4
CASSLVPVGLEKNIQYF
>TRBV11-3|TRBJ2-5
CASSMTGTSIQETQYF
>TRBV2|TRBJ2-3
CASSGGVRTDTQYF
>TRBV25-1|TRBJ2-1
CASTYGREQFF
>TRBV9|TRBJ1-1
CASSVVPGPNTEAFF
>TRBV4-2|TRBJ2-7
CASSQVTTSGISYEQYF
>TRBV20-1|TRBJ2-1
CSARDRTQFYNEQFF
>TRBV7-3|TRBJ2-1
CASSFAGGMNNEQFF